This passage covers 7 T cell receptor beta chains from one sample sequenced in a study of cytomegalovirus exposure and HLA in healthy donors. Amplification used 60 Vbeta primers and 13 Jbeta primers. Data came from immunoSEQ multiplex PCR; TCRdb stores just in-frame clones and leaves some out. The sample holds fewer than 150,000 clones; around three quarters are singletons and the top ten take approximately 7%. The sequenced sample was PBMCs. Receptors were obtained from a man between 40 and 49 years old in good health and CMV-seropositive.

The chain links TRBV19 to TRBJ2-1; the match to TRBD1 covers 8 bases. Per germline, CDR1 LNHDA and CDR2 SQIVND (reference sequence). J was trimmed by 7 bases and V by 6 bases; bases with no gene match: 8. The CDR3 is 14 residues long. Here the CDR3 DNA reads TGTGCCAGTAGGTTTCAGGGGGCCGGGAATGAGCAGTTCTTC. Translating gives CASRFQGAGNEQFF.

This rearrangement joins TRBV4-3 to TRBJ2-1, with TRBD2 matching over 15 bases. V shed 2 bases and J 0 bases; nucleotides not matched to a gene: 5. The CDR3 consists of 19 residues. Germline V gives CDR1 LGHNA, CDR2 YSLEER. In DNA, the CDR3 is TGCGCCAGCAGCCAACTGGGGACTAGCGGGAGGAGCTCCTACAATGAGCAGTTCTTC. Amino acid sequence: CASSQLGTSGRSSYNEQFF.

The V and J genes are TRBV5-4 and TRBJ2-5, with 7 bases aligning to TRBD1. CDR1 SGHNT and CDR2 YYREEE come from the germline V gene (reference sequence). Unmatched junction bases numbered 1, after V lost 0 bases and J lost 2 bases. The length of the CDR3 is 14 residues. The CDR3 DNA is TGTGCCAGCAGCTTGGTGGGACAGCAAGAGACCCAGTACTTC. Translation gives CASSLVGQQETQYF.

The gene calls are TRBV5-1 and TRBJ2-2; perhaps TRBD2 as D (6 bases). Per germline, CDR1 SGHRS and CDR2 YFSETQ. The V gene lost 4 bases and the J gene lost 4 bases, with 14 bases spanning the gap. CDR3 size: 15 residues. The DNA of the CDR3 is TGCGCCAGCAGCCCTAGCGCCCGGGGCACCGGGGAGCTGTTTTTT. This codes for CASSPSARGTGELFF.

This chain connects TRBV4-2 to TRBJ2-1; 9 bases match TRBD1. V dropped 1 base and J dropped 2; count of bases not matched to a gene: 9. This CDR3 spans 18 amino acids. Germline loops: CDR1 LGHNA, CDR2 YNFKEQ. The CDR3, as DNA: TGTGCCAGCAGCCAAGGGCTTGCTGGGACAGGGACCTACAATGAGCAGTTCTTC. Residues: CASSQGLAGTGTYNEQFF.

This chain connects TRBV9 to TRBJ2-3; tentative D call: TRBD2 (7 bases). Germline CDR1 reads SGDLS; CDR2 reads YYNGEE. The CDR3 covers 14 residues. Between the trimmed V and J ends, which lost 9 bases and 2 bases, there was a span of 16 bases. As DNA, the CDR3 is TGTGCCACGGGATGGGGGGGGGCCACAGATACGCAGTATTTT. Its protein product is CATGWGGATDTQYF.

The chain links TRBV30 to TRBJ1-1; D is possibly TRBD1 (5 bases). The CDR3 runs 14 residues. V was cut by 3 bases and J by 4 bases, with 15 bases left in between. Germline V lookup: CDR1 GTSNPN, CDR2 SVGIG (reference sequence). CDR3 sequence reads: CAWRSQGYGTEAFF. CDR3 nucleotide sequence: TGTGCCTGGAGGAGTCAGGGATATGGCACTGAAGCTTTCTTT.